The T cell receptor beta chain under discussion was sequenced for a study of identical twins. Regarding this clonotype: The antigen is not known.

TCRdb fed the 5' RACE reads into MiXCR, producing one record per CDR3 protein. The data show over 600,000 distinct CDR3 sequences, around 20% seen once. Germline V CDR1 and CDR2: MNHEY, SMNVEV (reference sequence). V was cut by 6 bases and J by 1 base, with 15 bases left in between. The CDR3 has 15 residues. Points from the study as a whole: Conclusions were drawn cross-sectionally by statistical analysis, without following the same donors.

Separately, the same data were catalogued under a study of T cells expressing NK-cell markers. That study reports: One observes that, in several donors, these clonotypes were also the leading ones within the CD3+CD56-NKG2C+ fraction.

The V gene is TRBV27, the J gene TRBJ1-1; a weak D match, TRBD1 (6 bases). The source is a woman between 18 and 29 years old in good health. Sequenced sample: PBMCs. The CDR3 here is CASREMGARNTEAFF. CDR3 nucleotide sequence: TGTGCCAGCAGGGAAATGGGGGCGAGGAACACTGAAGCTTTCTTT.